The 16 T cell receptor beta chains below come from one sample, sequenced in a study of blood T cell repertoires in COVID-19. Here immunoSEQ multiplex PCR was the method, and the copy in TCRdb shows in-frame clones only, minus some. The sample includes nearly 80,000 clones, roughly 80% of them seen just once. Sequencing was done on a sample of peripheral blood. Receptors originate from a woman aged 65 to 85 with acute or convalescent COVID-19.

This chain uses TRBV3-1 (or the pseudogene TRBV3-2) with TRBJ1-5; D is ambiguous. V shed 3 bases and J shed 2 bases, with 8 bases lying between them. CDR3 size: 14 residues. The germline V gene encodes CDR1 LGHDT and CDR2 YNNKEL (reference sequence). DNA for the CDR3: TGTGCCAGCAGCCATAGAGGTGGCAATCAGCCCCAGCATTTT. This translates into CASSHRGGNQPQHF.

The rearrangement uses TRBV19 and TRBJ2-1; 7 bases align to TRBD1. The CDR3 has 19 residues. Germline assignment: CDR1 LNHDA and CDR2 SQIVND (reference sequence). V lost 3 bases to trimming and J lost 4 bases; unmatched junction nucleotides: 18. The CDR3 DNA is TGTGCCAGTAGTATGAAGGGGGCGGGCCCAGGTAGCTCTTACAATGAGCAGTTCTTC. As protein: CASSMKGAGPGSSYNEQFF.

This clone was observed a handful of times. The V and J genes are TRBV29-1 and TRBJ2-1; D might be TRBD2 (5 bases). V was cut by 3 bases and J by 9 bases, with 12 bases left in between. The germline V gene encodes CDR1 SQVTM and CDR2 ANQGSEA. The CDR3 is 12 residues long. In DNA form, the CDR3 reads TGCAGCGTTGACGTAGGGAGTGGTGAGCAGTTCTTC. It yields the protein CSVDVGSGEQFF.

The V gene is TRBV7-9, the J gene TRBJ2-1, with D unresolved. Trimming stripped 1 base from V and 0 bases from J, with 4 bases between. The CDR3 covers 14 residues. Germline V CDR1 and CDR2: SEHNR, FQNEAQ (reference sequence). The CDR3 loop reads CASSLGSSYNEQFF. CDR3 sequence (DNA): TGTGCCAGCAGCTTAGGGAGCTCCTACAATGAGCAGTTCTTC.

The rearrangement links TRBV11-2 to TRBJ2-7; 7 nucleotides agree with TRBD1. J lost 2 bases, V lost 0 bases, and 4 bases had no gene match. The CDR3 consists of 15 residues. Germline lookup yields CDR1 SGHAT and CDR2 FQNNGV. The CDR3 DNA reads as TGTGCCAGCAGCTTAGACGGCAGGGGGACCTACGAGCAGTACTTC. It yields the protein CASSLDGRGTYEQYF.

V is TRBV2 and J is TRBJ2-5; TRBD1 matches at 8 bases. The germline gives CDR1 SNHLY, CDR2 FYNNEI. Trimming took 7 bases from V and 4 from J; bases not matched to a gene: 5. The CDR3 runs 13 residues. The CDR3: CASKEQGVETQYF. DNA of the CDR3: TGTGCCAGCAAAGAACAGGGGGTAGAGACCCAGTACTTC.

As DNA, the CDR3 is TGTGCCAGTAGTATAAGCGCGACCCGCCTAGCCAAAAACATTCAGTACTTC. This gives the protein CASSISATRLAKNIQYF. The chain carries TRBV19 and TRBJ2-4; D uncertain. CDR3 length equals 17 residues. Germline assignment: CDR1 LNHDA and CDR2 SQIVND (reference sequence). Between the trimmed V and J ends, which lost 2 bases and 0 bases, there was a span of 14 bases.

The rearrangement joins TRBV5-5 to TRBJ1-6; no clear D gene. Deletions cut 0 bases from V and 11 bases from J, with 15 bases between. Germline V gene data show CDR1 as SGHKS and CDR2 as YYEKEE (reference sequence). The CDR3 length is 15 residues. CDR3 in DNA: TGTGCCAGCAGCTTGGACAGTTCGCTGTCCACACCCCTCCACTTT. This encodes CASSLDSSLSTPLHF.

The rearrangement joins TRBV18 to TRBJ2-7; tentatively, D is TRBD2 (5 bases). V lost 5 bases to trimming and J lost 3 bases, with 8 bases between them. This CDR3 spans 12 amino acids. Germline-derived CDR1 and CDR2 are KGHSH and LQKENI. CDR3 in amino acids: CASSAEGYEQYF. Written as DNA, the CDR3 is TGTGCCAGCTCAGCAGAGGGCTACGAGCAGTACTTC.

The table lists this clone with a few counts. The rearrangement links TRBV7-3 to TRBJ2-1; tentative D call: TRBD1 (6 bases). The CDR3 contains 16 residues. V gave up 0 bases and J gave up 7 bases, with 16 bases separating them. CDR1 and CDR2 (germline): SGHTA, FQGTGA. The CDR3 region has the DNA TGTGCCAGCAGCTTAACGGAGGTGACAGGTAAAAATGAGCAGTTCTTC. This codes for CASSLTEVTGKNEQFF.

This rearrangement joins TRBV21-1 to TRBJ1-1. TRBV21-1 represents a pseudogene. This CDR3 spans 11 amino acids. CDR3 bases: TGTGCCAGCAGTGCTGAGGCTGAAGCTTTCTTT. Encoded protein: CASSAEAEAFF.

The gene calls are TRBV6-5 and TRBJ2-7; 7 bases line up with TRBD1. The CDR3 totals 14 residues. Germline CDR1 MNHEY, CDR2 SVGAGI. V gave up 6 bases and J gave up 4 bases; unmatched junction bases: 9. CDR3 region: CASSFTGDLYEQYF. The CDR3 DNA follows: TGTGCCAGCAGCTTCACAGGGGATTTGTACGAGCAGTACTTC.

This rearrangement joins TRBV30 to TRBJ1-4, with D hard to call. The V gene's germline CDR1 is GTSNPN and CDR2 SVGIG (reference sequence). This CDR3 is 16 amino acids long. Trimming left V 0 bases short and J 8 bases short, with 19 bases between. This CDR3 is CAWSVRYGGIGEKLFF. In DNA form, the CDR3 reads TGTGCCTGGAGTGTACGTTATGGAGGCATCGGAGAAAAACTGTTTTTT.

The CDR3 loop is CASSFGQTTTNEKLFF. The CDR3 region has the DNA TGTGCCAGCAGTTTTGGACAGACGACGACTAATGAAAAACTGTTTTTT. The rearrangement links TRBV5-8 to TRBJ1-4; possibly TRBD1 for D (6 bases). Trimming took 5 bases from V and 2 from J, leaving 16 bases between them. Germline V lookup: CDR1 SGHTS, CDR2 YDEGEE. The CDR3 length is 16 residues.

This clone was seen only once. The V gene is TRBV10-1, the J gene TRBJ2-1; possible D gene TRBD2, 6 bases. From germline, CDR1 is WNHNN and CDR2 SYGVQD (reference sequence). Trimming stripped 6 bases from V and 2 bases from J, with 8 bases between. This CDR3 region has 13 residues. The CDR3 sequence is CASREGPYNEQFF. The CDR3, as DNA: TGCGCCAGCAGGGAGGGCCCCTACAATGAGCAGTTCTTC.

The chain links TRBV3-1 (or the pseudogene TRBV3-2) to TRBJ2-7, with 9 bases matching TRBD2. This CDR3 has 17 amino acids. CDR1 is LGHDT, CDR2 YNNKEL, per germline (reference sequence). J gave up 7 bases and V 4 bases, and 17 bases lay outside the gene matches. CDR3 sequence: CASSRHIIQREVREQYF. The DNA of the CDR3 is TGTGCCAGCAGCCGACATATAATTCAGCGGGAGGTCAGGGAGCAGTACTTC.